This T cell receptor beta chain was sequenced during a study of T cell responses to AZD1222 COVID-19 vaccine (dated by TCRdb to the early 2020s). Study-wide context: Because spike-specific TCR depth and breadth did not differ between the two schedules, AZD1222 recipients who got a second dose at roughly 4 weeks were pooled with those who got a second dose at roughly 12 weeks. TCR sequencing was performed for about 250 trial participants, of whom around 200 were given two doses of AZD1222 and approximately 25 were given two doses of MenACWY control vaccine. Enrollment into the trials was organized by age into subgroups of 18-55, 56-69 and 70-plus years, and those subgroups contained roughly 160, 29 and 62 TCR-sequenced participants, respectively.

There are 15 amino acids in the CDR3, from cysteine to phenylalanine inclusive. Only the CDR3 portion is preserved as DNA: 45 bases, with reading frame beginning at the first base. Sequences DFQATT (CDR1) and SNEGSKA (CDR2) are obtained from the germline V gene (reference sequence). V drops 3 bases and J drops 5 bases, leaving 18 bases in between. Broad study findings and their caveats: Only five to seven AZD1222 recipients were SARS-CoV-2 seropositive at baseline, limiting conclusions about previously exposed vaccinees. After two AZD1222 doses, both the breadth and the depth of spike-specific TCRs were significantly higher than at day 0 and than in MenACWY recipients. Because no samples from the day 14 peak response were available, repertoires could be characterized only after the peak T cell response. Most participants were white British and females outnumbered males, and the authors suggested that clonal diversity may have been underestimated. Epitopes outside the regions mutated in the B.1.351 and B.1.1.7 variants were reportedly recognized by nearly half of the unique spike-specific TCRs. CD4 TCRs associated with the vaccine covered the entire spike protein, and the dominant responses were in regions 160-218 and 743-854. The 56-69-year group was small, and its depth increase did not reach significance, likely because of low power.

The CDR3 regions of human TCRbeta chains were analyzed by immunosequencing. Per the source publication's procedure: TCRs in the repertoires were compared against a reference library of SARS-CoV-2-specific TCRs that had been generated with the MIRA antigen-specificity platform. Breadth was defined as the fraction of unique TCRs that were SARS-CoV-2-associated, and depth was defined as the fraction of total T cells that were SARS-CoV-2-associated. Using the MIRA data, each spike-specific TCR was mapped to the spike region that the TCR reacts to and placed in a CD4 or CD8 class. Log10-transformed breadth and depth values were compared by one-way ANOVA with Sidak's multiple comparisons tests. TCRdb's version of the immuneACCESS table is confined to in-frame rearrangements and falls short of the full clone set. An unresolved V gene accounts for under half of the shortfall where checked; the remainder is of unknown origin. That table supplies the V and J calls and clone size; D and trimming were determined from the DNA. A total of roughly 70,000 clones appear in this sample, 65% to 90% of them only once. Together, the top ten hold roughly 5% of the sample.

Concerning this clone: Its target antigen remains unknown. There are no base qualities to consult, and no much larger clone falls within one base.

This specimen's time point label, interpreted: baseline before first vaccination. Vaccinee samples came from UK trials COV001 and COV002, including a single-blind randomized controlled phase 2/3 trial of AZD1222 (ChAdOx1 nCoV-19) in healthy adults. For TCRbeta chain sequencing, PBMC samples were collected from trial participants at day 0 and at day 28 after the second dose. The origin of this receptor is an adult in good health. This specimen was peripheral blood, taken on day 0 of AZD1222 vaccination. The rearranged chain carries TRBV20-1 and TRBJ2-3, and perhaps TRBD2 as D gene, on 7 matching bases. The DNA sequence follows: TGCAGTGCTAGTGGGGGGGCAATCCCGCAAGATACGCAGTATTTT. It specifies CSASGGAIPQDTQYF.